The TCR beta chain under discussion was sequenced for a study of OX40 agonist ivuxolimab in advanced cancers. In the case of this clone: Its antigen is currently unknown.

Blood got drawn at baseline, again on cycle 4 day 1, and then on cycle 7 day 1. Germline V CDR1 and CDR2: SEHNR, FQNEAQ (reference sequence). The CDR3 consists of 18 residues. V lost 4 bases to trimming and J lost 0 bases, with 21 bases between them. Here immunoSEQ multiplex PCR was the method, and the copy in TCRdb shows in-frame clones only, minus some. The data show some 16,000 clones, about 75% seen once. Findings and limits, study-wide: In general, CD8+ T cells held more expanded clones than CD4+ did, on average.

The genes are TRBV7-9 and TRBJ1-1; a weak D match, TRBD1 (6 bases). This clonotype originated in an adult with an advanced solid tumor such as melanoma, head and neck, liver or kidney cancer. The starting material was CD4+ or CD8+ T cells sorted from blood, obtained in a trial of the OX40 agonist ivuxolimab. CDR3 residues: CASSSPGQPFYLNTEAFF. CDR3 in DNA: TGTGCCAGCAGCTCACCCGGACAGCCTTTCTACTTGAACACTGAAGCTTTCTTT.